This is a list of T cell receptor beta chains from one sample in a study of T cell responses to AZD1222 COVID-19 vaccine. The repertoire was sequenced with immunoSEQ multiplex PCR; TCRdb's copy has only in-frame clones and lacks some. Of approximately 100,000 clones in the sample, around 84% were seen once. The sample in question was peripheral blood, obtained on day 0 of AZD1222 vaccination. The receptor set was obtained from an adult in good health. Both conserved end residues are part of each CDR3. A D gene is named only where the DNA matches it firmly. The size entry is marked missing in some rows and otherwise reads once, few, many or a size class.

V gene	J gene	clone size	D gene	CDR3 protein	CDR3 DNA
TRBV27	TRBJ2-2	few	TRBD2	CASSSLPGLAGDGELFF	TGTGCCAGCAGTTCGCTCCCAGGACTAGCGGGGGACGGGGAGCTGTTTTTT
TRBV7-9	TRBJ2-3	.	.	CASSLSESSTDTQYF	TGTGCCAGCAGCTTGTCGGAGTCTAGCACAGATACGCAGTATTTT
TRBV30	TRBJ1-1	.	.	CAWTFGLNTEAFF	TGTGCCTGGACATTCGGCCTGAACACTGAAGCTTTCTTT
TRBV24-1	TRBJ1-1	.	TRBD1	CATSDGQGLNTEAFF	TGTGCCACCAGTGATGGACAGGGATTGAACACTGAAGCTTTCTTT
TRBV7-2	TRBJ1-1	.	.	CASSLSRGGMNTEAFF	TGTGCCAGCAGCTTAAGTCGGGGCGGGATGAACACTGAAGCTTTCTTT
TRBV2	TRBJ2-7	.	TRBD1	CASSEGQGEVYEQYF	TGTGCCAGCAGTGAAGGACAGGGGGAGGTCTACGAGCAGTACTTC
TRBV28	TRBJ2-3	.	.	CASRRTTDTQYF	TGTGCCAGCAGAAGGACCACAGATACGCAGTATTTT
TRBV7-8	TRBJ2-7	.	TRBD1	CASSAPGQYIREQYF	TGTGCCAGCAGCGCACCGGGACAGTATATCCGGGAGCAGTACTTC
TRBV7-8	TRBJ2-3	.	.	CASSLVARISTDTQYF	TGTGCCAGCAGCTTAGTTGCACGGATAAGCACAGATACGCAGTATTTT
TRBV6-5	TRBJ1-4	few	TRBD1	CASSDPGQGYEKLFF	TGTGCCAGCAGCGATCCGGGACAGGGATATGAAAAACTGTTTTTT
TRBV2	TRBJ2-7	.	.	CASRDIDYEQYF	TGTGCCAGCCGGGACATAGACTACGAGCAGTACTTC
TRBV7-9	TRBJ2-3	once	.	CASSFPKRSEPDTQYF	TGTGCCAGCAGCTTTCCCAAGCGGTCAGAACCAGATACGCAGTATTTT
TRBV2	TRBJ2-1	.	TRBD2	CASYGTSGRFMWNEQFF	TGTGCCAGCTATGGGACTAGCGGGAGATTCATGTGGAATGAGCAGTTCTTC
TRBV24-1	TRBJ1-1	few	.	CATSDRSYTEAFF	TGTGCCACCAGTGACCGCTCGTACACTGAAGCTTTCTTT
TRBV19	TRBJ1-3	.	.	CASKGQVSGNTIYF	TGTGCCAGTAAGGGCCAGGTCTCTGGAAACACCATATATTTT
TRBV7-3	TRBJ2-1	.	.	CASSLSGLANEQFF	TGTGCCAGCAGCCTCAGCGGTTTGGCAAATGAGCAGTTCTTC
TRBV19	TRBJ1-2	.	.	CASSEGGTNYGYTF	TGTGCCAGTAGTGAAGGGGGGACCAACTATGGCTACACCTTC
TRBV7-9	TRBJ1-5	.	.	CASSGDTSNQPQHF	TGTGCCAGCAGCGGGGACACAAGCAATCAGCCCCAGCATTTT
TRBV18	TRBJ2-7	once	.	CASSFLRDEQYF	TGTGCCAGCTCATTCTTGCGGGACGAGCAGTACTTC
TRBV7-2	TRBJ1-2	.	.	CASSIDKINTVGYTF	TGTGCCAGCAGCATAGACAAAATTAATACAGTGGGCTACACCTTC
TRBV5-1	TRBJ2-7	.	.	CASTGVTAYEQYF	TGCGCCAGCACCGGAGTGACGGCCTACGAGCAGTACTTC
TRBV2	TRBJ2-3	.	TRBD2	CASPGTSGRRGSTDTQYF	TGTGCCAGCCCCGGGACTAGCGGGAGACGGGGTAGCACAGATACGCAGTATTTT
TRBV6-5	TRBJ1-2	once	.	CASSYSPELRGYTF	TGTGCCAGCAGTTACTCACCTGAGTTGCGGGGCTACACCTTC
TRBV7-2	TRBJ1-6	once	.	CASSLGIGVRSPLHF	TGTGCCAGCAGCTTAGGGATAGGGGTCAGGTCACCCCTCCACTTT
TRBV7-9	TRBJ2-7	.	TRBD2	CASSPRTSGRVGSYEQYF	TGTGCCAGCAGCCCTAGGACTAGCGGGAGGGTCGGGTCCTACGAGCAGTACTTC
TRBV18	TRBJ1-1	.	TRBD1	CASSPGTGNTEAFF	TGTGCCAGCTCACCTGGGACAGGGAACACTGAAGCTTTCTTT
TRBV2	TRBJ2-7	.	TRBD2	CASSGTSGSKYEQYF	TGTGCCAGCAGCGGGACTAGCGGGAGTAAATACGAGCAGTACTTC
TRBV27	TRBJ1-1	.	.	CASSPRQGPLGTEAFF	TGTGCCAGCAGCCCTCGGCAGGGGCCGTTGGGGACTGAAGCTTTCTTT
TRBV19	TRBJ2-1	.	.	CASSTGLEYNEQFF	TGTGCCAGTAGTACGGGACTTGAGTACAATGAGCAGTTCTTC
TRBV12-3/TRBV12-4	TRBJ2-1	.	TRBD1	CASRRGGRDEQFF	TGTGCCAGCAGAAGAGGGGGCCGGGATGAGCAGTTCTTC
TRBV7-7	TRBJ2-2	.	TRBD1	CASSPQGAGATGELFF	TGTGCCAGCAGCCCACAGGGGGCAGGGGCCACCGGGGAGCTGTTTTTT
TRBV28	TRBJ2-1	once	.	CASSYRETYYNEQFF	TGTGCCAGCAGCTATCGGGAGACTTACTACAATGAGCAGTTCTTC
TRBV5-5	TRBJ2-2	.	TRBD2	CASSLISGTLNTGELFF	TGTGCCAGCAGTTTGATTAGCGGGACACTAAACACCGGGGAGCTGTTTTTT
TRBV28	TRBJ2-7	.	.	CASSPLGTGSSYEQYF	TGTGCCAGCAGTCCGCTCGGGACGGGCAGCTCCTACGAGCAGTACTTC
TRBV2	TRBJ1-1	.	.	CATRESTEAFF	TGTGCCACCAGGGAGTCCACTGAAGCTTTCTTT
TRBV14	TRBJ1-6	once	TRBD1	CASSPSGTANSPLHF	TGTGCCAGCAGCCCAAGCGGGACAGCTAATTCACCCCTCCACTTT
TRBV5-4	TRBJ2-1	.	.	CASRPDSYNEQFF	TGTGCCAGCAGGCCAGATTCCTACAATGAGCAGTTCTTC
TRBV5-8	TRBJ1-2	.	TRBD1	CASSLGFEGASGYGYTF	TGTGCCAGCAGCTTGGGATTTGAGGGGGCGAGCGGCTATGGCTACACCTTC
TRBV7-2	TRBJ2-5	.	.	CASSVWTKQETQYF	TGTGCCAGCAGCGTATGGACAAAACAAGAGACCCAGTACTTC
TRBV3-1/TRBV3-2	TRBJ1-2	.	.	CASSRDSFSPGYTF	TGTGCCAGCAGTCGGGATTCTTTTTCCCCTGGCTACACCTTC
TRBV19	TRBJ1-1	.	TRBD1	CASSINTGGNTEAFF	TGTGCCAGTAGCATAAACACAGGGGGGAACACTGAAGCTTTCTTT
TRBV6-5	TRBJ2-7	.	.	CASSPSRGGEQYF	TGTGCCAGCAGTCCCAGCAGGGGGGGAGAGCAGTACTTC
TRBV5-4	TRBJ1-3	.	.	CASSLESSGNTIYF	TGTGCCAGCAGCTTGGAATCCTCTGGAAACACCATATATTTT
TRBV10-3	TRBJ2-2	.	.	CAISESGAQRSGELFF	TGTGCCATCAGTGAGTCGGGGGCCCAGCGCTCCGGGGAGCTGTTTTTT
TRBV5-1	TRBJ2-3	.	.	CASSLEHRQTDTQYF	TGCGCCAGCAGCTTGGAGCACAGGCAAACAGATACGCAGTATTTT
TRBV6-5	TRBJ1-5	.	TRBD1	CASRTGDQGQPQHF	TGTGCCAGCAGAACAGGGGATCAAGGGCAGCCCCAGCATTTT
TRBV7-2	TRBJ1-2	.	.	CASSSPPTTDNYGYTF	TGTGCCAGCAGCTCGCCACCTACGACAGATAACTATGGCTACACCTTC
TRBV7-2	TRBJ2-7	.	TRBD1	CASSPDRGLYEQYF	TGTGCCAGCAGCCCCGACAGGGGGCTCTACGAGCAGTACTTC
TRBV5-4	TRBJ1-6	.	.	CASSPGQNRDSPLHF	TGTGCCAGCAGCCCTGGACAGAATCGAGATTCACCCCTCCACTTT
TRBV19	TRBJ1-3	.	TRBD1	CASSDRVLSGNTIYF	TGTGCCAGTAGTGACAGGGTCCTCTCTGGAAACACCATATATTTT
TRBV19	TRBJ1-5	.	.	CATAQTVSNQPQHF	TGTGCCACGGCCCAGACAGTAAGCAATCAGCCCCAGCATTTT
TRBV14	TRBJ2-1	.	TRBD2	CASSPGGSLSGIEQFF	TGTGCCAGCAGCCCGGGGGGCAGCCTTAGCGGGATTGAGCAGTTCTTC
TRBV27	TRBJ2-7	.	.	CASRSAGPSYEQYF	TGTGCCAGCAGATCGGCAGGGCCCTCCTACGAGCAGTACTTC